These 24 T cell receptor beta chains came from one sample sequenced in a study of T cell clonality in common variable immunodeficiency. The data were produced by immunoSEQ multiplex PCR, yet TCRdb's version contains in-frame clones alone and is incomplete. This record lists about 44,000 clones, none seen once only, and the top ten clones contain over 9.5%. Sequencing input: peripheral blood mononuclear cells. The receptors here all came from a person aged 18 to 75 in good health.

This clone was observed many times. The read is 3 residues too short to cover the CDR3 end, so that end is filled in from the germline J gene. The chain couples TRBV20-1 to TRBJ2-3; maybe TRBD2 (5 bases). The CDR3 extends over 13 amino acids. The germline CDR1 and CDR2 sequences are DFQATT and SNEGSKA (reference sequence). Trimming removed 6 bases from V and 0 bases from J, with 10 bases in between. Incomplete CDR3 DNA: TGCAGTGCGAGGACTCCCAGCACAGATACG. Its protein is CSARTPSTDT. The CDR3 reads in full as CSARTPSTDTQYF.

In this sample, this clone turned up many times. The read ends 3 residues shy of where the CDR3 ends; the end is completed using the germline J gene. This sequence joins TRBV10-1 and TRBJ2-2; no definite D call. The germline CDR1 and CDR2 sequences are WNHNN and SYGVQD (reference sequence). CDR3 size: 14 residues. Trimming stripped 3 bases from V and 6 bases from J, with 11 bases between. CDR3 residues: CASSEALGPGELFF. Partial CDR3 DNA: TGCGCCAGCAGTGAAGCGCTAGGTCCCGGGGAG.

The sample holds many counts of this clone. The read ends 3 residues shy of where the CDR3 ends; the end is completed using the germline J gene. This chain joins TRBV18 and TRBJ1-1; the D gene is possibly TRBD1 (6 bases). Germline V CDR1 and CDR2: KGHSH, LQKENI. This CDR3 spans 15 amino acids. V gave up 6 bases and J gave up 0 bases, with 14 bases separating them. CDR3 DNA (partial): TGTGCCAGCTCTCCCCTGGGACAACTGAACACTGAA. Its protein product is CASSPLGQLNTE. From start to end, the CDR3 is CASSPLGQLNTEAFF.

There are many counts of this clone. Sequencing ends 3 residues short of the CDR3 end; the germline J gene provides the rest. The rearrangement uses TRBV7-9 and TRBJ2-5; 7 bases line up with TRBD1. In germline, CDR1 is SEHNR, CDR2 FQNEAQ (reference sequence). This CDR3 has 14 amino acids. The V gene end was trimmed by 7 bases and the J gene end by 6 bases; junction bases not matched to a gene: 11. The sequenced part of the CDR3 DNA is TGTGCCAGCACCCCAGACAGGGAAGGAAAGACC. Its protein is CASTPDREGKT. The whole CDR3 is CASTPDREGKTQYF.

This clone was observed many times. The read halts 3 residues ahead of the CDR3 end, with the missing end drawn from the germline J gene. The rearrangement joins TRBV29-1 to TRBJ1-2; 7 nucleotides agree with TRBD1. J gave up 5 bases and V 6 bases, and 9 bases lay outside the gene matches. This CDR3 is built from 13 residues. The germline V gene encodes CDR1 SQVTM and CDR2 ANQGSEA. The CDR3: CSVGGGGKYGYTF. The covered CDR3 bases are TGCAGCGTCGGGGGAGGGGGCAAATATGGC.

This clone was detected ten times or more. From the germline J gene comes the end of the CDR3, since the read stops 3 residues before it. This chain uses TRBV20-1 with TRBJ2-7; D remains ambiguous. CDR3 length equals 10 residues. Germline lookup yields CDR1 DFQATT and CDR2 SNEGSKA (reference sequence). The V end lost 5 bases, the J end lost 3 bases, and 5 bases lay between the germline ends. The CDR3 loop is CSASDYEQYF. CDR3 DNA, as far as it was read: TGCAGTGCTTCAGACTACGAG.

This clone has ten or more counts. The part of the CDR3 DNA that was read is TGTGCCAGCAGCTTAAAATACAGCTCCAATCAGCCC. Translating gives CASSLKYSSNQP. Given in full, the CDR3 is CASSLKYSSNQPQHF. The J gene is TRBJ1-5, the V gene TRBV7-2; D is unclear. The CDR3 end is not reached by the read, which stops 3 residues before it; the germline J gene fills it in. V was pared by 2 bases and J by 3 bases, with 11 bases between. CDR1 and CDR2 from the germline V gene are SGHTA and FQGNSA. The CDR3 consists of 15 residues.

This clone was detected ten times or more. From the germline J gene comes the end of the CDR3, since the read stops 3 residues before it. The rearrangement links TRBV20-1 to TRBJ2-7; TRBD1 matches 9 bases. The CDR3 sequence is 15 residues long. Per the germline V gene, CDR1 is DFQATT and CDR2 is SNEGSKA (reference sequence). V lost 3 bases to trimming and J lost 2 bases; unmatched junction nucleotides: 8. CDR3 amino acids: CSARNRDRAPYEQYF. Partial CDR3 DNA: TGCAGTGCTAGGAACAGGGACAGGGCACCCTACGAG.

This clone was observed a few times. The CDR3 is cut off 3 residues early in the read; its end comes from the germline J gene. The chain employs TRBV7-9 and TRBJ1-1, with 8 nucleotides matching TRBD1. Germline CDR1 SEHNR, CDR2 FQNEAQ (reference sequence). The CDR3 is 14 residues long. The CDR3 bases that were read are TGTGCCAGCAGCCCATGGGGACAGGAAAACATT. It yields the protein CASSPWGQENI. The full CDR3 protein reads CASSPWGQENIAFF. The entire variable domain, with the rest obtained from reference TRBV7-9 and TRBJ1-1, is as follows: DTGVSQNPRHKITKRGQNVTFRCDPISEHNRLYWYRQTLGQGPEFLTYFQNEAQLEKSRLLSDRFSAERPKGSFSTLEIQRTEQGDSAMYLCASSPWGQENIAFFGQGTRLTVV.

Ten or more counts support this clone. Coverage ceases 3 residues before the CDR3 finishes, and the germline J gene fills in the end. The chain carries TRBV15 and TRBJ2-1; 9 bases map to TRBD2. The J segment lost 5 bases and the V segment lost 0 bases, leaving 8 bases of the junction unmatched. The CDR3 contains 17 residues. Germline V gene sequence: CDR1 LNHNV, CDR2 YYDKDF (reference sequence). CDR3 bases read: TGTGCCACCAGCAGAGATCGGAGCGGGGGGCAAAACAATGAG. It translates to CATSRDRSGGQNNE. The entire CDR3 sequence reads CATSRDRSGGQNNEQFF.

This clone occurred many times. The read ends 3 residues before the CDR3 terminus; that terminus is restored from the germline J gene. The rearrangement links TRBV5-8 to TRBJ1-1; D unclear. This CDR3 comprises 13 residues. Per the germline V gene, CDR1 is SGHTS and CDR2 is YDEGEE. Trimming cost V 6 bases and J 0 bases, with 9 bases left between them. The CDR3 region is CASMPAMNTEAFF. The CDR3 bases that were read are TGTGCCAGCATGCCTGCGATGAACACTGAA.

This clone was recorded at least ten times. CDR3 amino acids: CASSLQGNTEAFF. The CDR3 DNA, read in part, is TGCGCCAGCAGCTTGCAAGGGAACACTGAA. The chain joins TRBV5-1 to TRBJ1-1; D ambiguous. The read is 3 residues too short to cover the CDR3 end, so that end is filled in from the germline J gene. The CDR3 has 13 amino acids. CDR1 is SGHRS and CDR2 is YFSETQ in the germline V gene. V was clipped by 1 base and J by 1 base, with 5 bases between them.

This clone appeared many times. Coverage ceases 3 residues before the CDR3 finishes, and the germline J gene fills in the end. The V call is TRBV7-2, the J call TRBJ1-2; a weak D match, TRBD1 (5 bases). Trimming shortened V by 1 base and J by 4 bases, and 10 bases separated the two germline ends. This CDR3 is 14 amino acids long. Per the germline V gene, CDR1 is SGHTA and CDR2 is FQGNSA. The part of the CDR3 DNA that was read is TGTGCCAGCAGCTTAGGGCAGGGAGGCTATGGC. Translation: CASSLGQGGYG. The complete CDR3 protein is CASSLGQGGYGYTF.

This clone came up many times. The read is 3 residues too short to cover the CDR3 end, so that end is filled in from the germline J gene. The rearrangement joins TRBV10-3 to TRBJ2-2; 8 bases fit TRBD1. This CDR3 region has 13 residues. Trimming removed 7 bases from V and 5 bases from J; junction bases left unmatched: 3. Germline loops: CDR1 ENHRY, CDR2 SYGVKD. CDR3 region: CAIIGQGTGELFF. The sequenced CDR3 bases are TGTGCCATCATTGGACAGGGAACCGGGGAG.

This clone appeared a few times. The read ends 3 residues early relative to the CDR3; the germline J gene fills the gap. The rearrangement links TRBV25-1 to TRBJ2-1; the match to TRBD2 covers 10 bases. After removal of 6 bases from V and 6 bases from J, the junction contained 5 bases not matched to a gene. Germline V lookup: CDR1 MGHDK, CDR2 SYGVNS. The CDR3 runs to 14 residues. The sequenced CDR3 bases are TGTGCCAGCAGAGGACTAGCGGCCTTCAATGAG. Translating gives CASRGLAAFNE. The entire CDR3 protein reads CASRGLAAFNEQFF. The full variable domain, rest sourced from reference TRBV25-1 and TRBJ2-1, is EADIYQTPRYLVIGTGKKITLECSQTMGHDKMYWYQQDPGMELHLIHYSYGVNSTEKGDLSSESTVSRIRTEHFPLTLESARPSHTSQYLCASRGLAAFNEQFFGPGTRLTVL.

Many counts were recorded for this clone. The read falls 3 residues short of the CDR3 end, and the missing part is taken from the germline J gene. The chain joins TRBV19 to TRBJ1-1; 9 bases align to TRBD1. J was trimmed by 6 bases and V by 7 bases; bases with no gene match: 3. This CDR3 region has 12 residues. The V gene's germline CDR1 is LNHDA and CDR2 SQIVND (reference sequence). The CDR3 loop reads CASTRQGAEAFF. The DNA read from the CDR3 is TGTGCCAGTACCCGACAGGGGGCTGAA.

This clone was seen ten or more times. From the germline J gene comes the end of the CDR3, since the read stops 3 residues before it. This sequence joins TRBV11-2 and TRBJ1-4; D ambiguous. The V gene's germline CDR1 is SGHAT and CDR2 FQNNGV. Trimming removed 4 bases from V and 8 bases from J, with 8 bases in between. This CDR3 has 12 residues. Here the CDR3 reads CASSYLREKLFF. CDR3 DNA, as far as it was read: TGTGCCAGCAGCTACCTCAGGGAAAAA.

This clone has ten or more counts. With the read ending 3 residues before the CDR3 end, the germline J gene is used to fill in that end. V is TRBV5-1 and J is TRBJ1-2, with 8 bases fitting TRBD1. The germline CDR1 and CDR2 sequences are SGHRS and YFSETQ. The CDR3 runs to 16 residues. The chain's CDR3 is CASSRPQQGEVRGYTF. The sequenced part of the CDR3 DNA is TGCGCCAGCAGCCGTCCACAACAGGGGGAAGTGCGAGGC. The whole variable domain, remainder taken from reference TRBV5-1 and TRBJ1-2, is KAGVTQTPRYLIKTRGQQVTLSCSPISGHRSVSWYQQTPGQGLQFLFEYFSETQRNKGNFPGRFSGRQFSNSRSEMNVSTLELGDSALYLCASSRPQQGEVRGYTFGSGTRLTVV.

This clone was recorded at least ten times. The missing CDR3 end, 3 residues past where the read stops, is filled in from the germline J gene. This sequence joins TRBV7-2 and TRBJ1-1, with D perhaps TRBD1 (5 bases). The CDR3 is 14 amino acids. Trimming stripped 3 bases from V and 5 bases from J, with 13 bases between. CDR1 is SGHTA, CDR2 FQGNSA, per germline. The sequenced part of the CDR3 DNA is TGTGCCAGCAGCTTGGTATACGGGGGGACTGAA. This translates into CASSLVYGGTE. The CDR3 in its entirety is CASSLVYGGTEAFF.

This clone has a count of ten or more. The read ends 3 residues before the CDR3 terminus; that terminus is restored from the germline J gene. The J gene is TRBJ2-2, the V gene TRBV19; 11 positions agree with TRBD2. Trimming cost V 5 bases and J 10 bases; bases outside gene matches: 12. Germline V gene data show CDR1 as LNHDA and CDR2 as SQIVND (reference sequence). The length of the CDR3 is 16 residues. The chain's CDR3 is CASSALIAGGLEELFF. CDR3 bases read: TGTGCCAGTAGTGCGCTTATAGCGGGGGGGCTGGAGGAG.

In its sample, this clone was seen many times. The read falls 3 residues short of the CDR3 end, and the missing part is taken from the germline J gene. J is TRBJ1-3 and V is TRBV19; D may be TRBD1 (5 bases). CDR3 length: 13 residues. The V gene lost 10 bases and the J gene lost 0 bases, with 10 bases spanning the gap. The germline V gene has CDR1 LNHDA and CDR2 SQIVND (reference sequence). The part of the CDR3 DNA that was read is TGTGCCACCGGGACTTACTCTGGAAACACC. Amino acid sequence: CATGTYSGNT. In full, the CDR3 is CATGTYSGNTIYF.

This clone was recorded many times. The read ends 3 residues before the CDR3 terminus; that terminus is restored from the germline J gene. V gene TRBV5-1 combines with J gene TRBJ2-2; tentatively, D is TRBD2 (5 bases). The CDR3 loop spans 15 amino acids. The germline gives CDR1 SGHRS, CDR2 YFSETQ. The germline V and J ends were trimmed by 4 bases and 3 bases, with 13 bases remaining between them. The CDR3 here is CASSPGRRDTGELFF. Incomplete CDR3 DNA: TGCGCCAGCAGCCCCGGTAGGCGGGACACCGGGGAG.

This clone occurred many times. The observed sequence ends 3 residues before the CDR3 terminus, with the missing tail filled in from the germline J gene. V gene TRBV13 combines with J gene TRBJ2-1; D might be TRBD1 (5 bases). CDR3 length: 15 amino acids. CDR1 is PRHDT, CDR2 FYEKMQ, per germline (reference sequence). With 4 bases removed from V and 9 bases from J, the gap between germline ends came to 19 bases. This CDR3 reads CASSSQLIQGSEQFF. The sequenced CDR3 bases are TGTGCCAGCAGCTCCCAACTGATCCAGGGCAGTGAG.

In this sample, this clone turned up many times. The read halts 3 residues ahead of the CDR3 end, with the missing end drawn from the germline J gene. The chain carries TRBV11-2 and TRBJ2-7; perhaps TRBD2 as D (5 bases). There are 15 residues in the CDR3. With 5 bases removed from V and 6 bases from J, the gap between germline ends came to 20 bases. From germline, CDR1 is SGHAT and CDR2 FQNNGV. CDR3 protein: CASSIRSGIRIEQYF. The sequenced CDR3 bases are TGTGCCAGCAGCATTAGGAGCGGAATAAGGATCGAG.